This TCR beta chain comes out of a study of CD8 T cells in Susac syndrome. Study results and caveats: The study conceded that relatively few individuals underwent its TCR sequencing and HLA analysis.

Controls were healthy donors (matched for age and sex). On this clonotype: Its antigen is not identified.

Roughly 0.45 to 1 ug RNA was reverse transcribed with random hexamers. An immunoSEQ multiplex PCR amplified TCR beta CDR3 over 54 Vbeta and 13 Jbeta. MiXCR was run by TCRdb on the immunoSEQ multiplex PCR reads, yielding one entry per CDR3 protein. This sample has approximately 70,000 distinct CDR3 sequences, with 85% to 95% found just once. The sequence was collected from a human donor in good health. Sequenced input: CD8+ T cells from PBMCs.

The CDR3 loop reads CASGSGEYVWTDTQYF. CDR3 in DNA: TGTGCCAGCGGGAGTGGAGAATACGTATGGACAGATACGCAGTATTTT. The rearrangement uses TRBV6-1 and TRBJ2-3, with TRBD2 as a possible D gene (5 bases). The V and J ends lost 8 bases and 3 bases respectively, with 21 bases between them. The CDR3 sequence is 16 residues long. Germline lookup yields CDR1 MNHNS and CDR2 SASEGT.